These 13 T cell receptor beta chains originate from one sample sequenced in a study of T cell repertoires in cytomegalovirus infection. These receptors' targets are unknown. TCRdb analysed the reads with MiXCR anew, one entry per CDR3 protein. The sample shows 300,000 to 400,000 distinct CDR3 sequences, 25% to 30% of them seen only once. The specimen was cultured PBMCs, collected from culture after CMV antigen stimulation. The origin of the receptors is a human donor in good health (CMV status not recorded). Some clones in this sample may be carry-over from other donors' samples.

This clonotype was detected only a few times. This chain connects TRBV6-1 to TRBJ1-5, with D uncertain. Trimming pared 2 bases from V and 0 bases from J, leaving 8 bases between. CDR1 is MNHNS, CDR2 SASEGT, per germline. The CDR3 runs to 15 residues. CDR3: CASSEMGGSNQPQHF. CDR3 DNA sequence: TGTGCCAGCAGTGAAATGGGTGGTAGCAATCAGCCCCAGCATTTT.

V usage is TRBV7-8 and J usage is TRBJ2-3, with D possibly being TRBD2 (5 bases). V was pared by 4 bases and J by 2 bases, with 16 bases between. From germline, CDR1 is SGHVS and CDR2 FQNEAQ. This CDR3 is built from 16 residues. In DNA form, the CDR3 reads TGTGCCAGCAGCTCCACGACTAATCAGGTCACAGATACGCAGTATTTT. As protein: CASSSTTNQVTDTQYF.

This clonotype has only a few counts. The genes are TRBV6-6 and TRBJ2-2; TRBD1 or TRBD2 may be the D gene (5 bases each). Deletions cut 0 bases from V and 5 bases from J, with 10 bases between. CDR1 is MNHNY and CDR2 is SVGAGI in the germline V gene (reference sequence). This CDR3 has 15 amino acids. DNA of the CDR3: TGTGCCAGCAGTTACTCGGTGAGGGGTACCGGGGAGCTGTTTTTT. It translates to CASSYSVRGTGELFF.

The chain uses TRBV7-3 and TRBJ1-1; possibly TRBD1 for D (6 bases). The V end was cut by 1 base, the J end by 1 base, with 10 bases between. CDR1 is SGHTA, CDR2 FQGTGA, per germline. There are 15 residues in the CDR3. The chain's CDR3 is CASSLSPGANTEAFF. CDR3 sequence (DNA): TGTGCCAGCAGCTTAAGTCCGGGGGCGAACACTGAAGCTTTCTTT.

This clonotype was seen a few times. The chain joins TRBV29-1 to TRBJ1-1; TRBD1 agrees at 8 bases. This CDR3 is 14 amino acids long. J lost 5 bases, V lost 6 bases, and 11 bases had no gene match. Germline V gives CDR1 SQVTM, CDR2 ANQGSEA. The chain's CDR3 is CSVRDRSYKTEAFF. In DNA form, the CDR3 reads TGCAGCGTCCGGGACAGGTCGTATAAGACTGAAGCTTTCTTT.

This clonotype was recorded many times. The chain combines TRBV7-8 with TRBJ1-5; D is unclear. Trimming left V 1 base short and J 3 bases short, with 7 bases between. In germline, CDR1 is SGHVS, CDR2 FQNEAQ. The CDR3 runs 14 residues. This CDR3 reads CASSLVSYNQPQHF. The DNA for the CDR3 is TGTGCCAGCAGCTTAGTCAGTTACAATCAGCCCCAGCATTTT.

V gene TRBV29-1 combines with J gene TRBJ1-1; TRBD1 aligns across 7 bases. After removal of 8 bases from V and 5 bases from J, the junction contained 11 bases not matched to a gene. There are 13 residues in the CDR3. Per germline, CDR1 SQVTM and CDR2 ANQGSEA. The CDR3: CSSSQGTGTEAFF. The DNA for the CDR3 is TGCAGCTCCTCACAGGGGACGGGGACTGAAGCTTTCTTT.

Only a few counts were recorded for this clonotype. The chain carries TRBV28 and TRBJ2-4; D is undetermined. The V end lost 5 bases, the J end lost 0 bases, and 20 bases lay between the germline ends. Germline CDR1 MDHEN, CDR2 SYDVKM. The CDR3 extends over 18 amino acids. The CDR3 DNA sequence: TGTGCCAGCAGTACGCCCTCCGCCGGGCCACTAGCCAAAAACATTCAGTACTTC. It is translated as CASSTPSAGPLAKNIQYF.

Many counts were recorded for this clonotype. This chain links TRBV7-8 with TRBJ1-6; D is unclear. CDR3 length equals 16 residues. The V gene's germline CDR1 is SGHVS and CDR2 FQNEAQ. Trimming cost V 6 bases and J 5 bases, with 17 bases left between them. In DNA form, the CDR3 reads TGTGCCAGCAGACCAACTTGGCGGCCCGATAATTCACCCCTCCACTTT. It specifies CASRPTWRPDNSPLHF.

This clonotype has a handful of counts. V gene TRBV5-6 combines with J gene TRBJ1-5, with D possibly TRBD1 on 6 matching bases. This CDR3 is 17 amino acids long. Germline CDR1 reads SGHDT; CDR2 reads YYEEEE. The V end was cut by 3 bases, the J end by 0 bases, with 16 bases between. The CDR3 DNA is TGTGCCAGCAGCTCCTTCGACAGGCGTTATAGCAATCAGCCCCAGCATTTT. It is translated as CASSSFDRRYSNQPQHF.

This clonotype has a count of ten or more. V is TRBV19 and J is TRBJ2-7; the D gene is possibly TRBD2 (5 bases). The CDR3 contains 14 residues. V lost 3 bases, J lost 1 base, and 10 bases lay in between. Germline assignment: CDR1 LNHDA and CDR2 SQIVND (reference sequence). The CDR3 is CASSINWRSYEQYF. The CDR3 DNA sequence: TGTGCCAGTAGTATTAACTGGAGGTCCTACGAGCAGTACTTC.

This clonotype came up a few times. The V gene is TRBV5-4, the J gene TRBJ1-2, with TRBD1 identical over 8 bases. The trim removed 2 bases at V and 2 bases at J, leaving 5 bases unmatched. Germline V gene lookup returns CDR1 SGHNT and CDR2 YYREEE (reference sequence). The CDR3 totals 15 residues. The CDR3 reads CASSLRTGPNYGYTF. CDR3 DNA: TGTGCCAGCAGCTTAAGGACAGGGCCAAACTATGGCTACACCTTC.

Here the CDR3 reads CASSYRPHLYGYTF. The CDR3 nucleotides are TGTGCCAGCAGTTACAGGCCGCACCTCTATGGCTACACCTTC. V is TRBV6-5 and J is TRBJ1-2, with D unresolved. The germline V gene has CDR1 MNHEY and CDR2 SVGAGI. The V end was cut by 2 bases, the J end by 4 bases, with 11 bases between. This CDR3 has 14 residues.